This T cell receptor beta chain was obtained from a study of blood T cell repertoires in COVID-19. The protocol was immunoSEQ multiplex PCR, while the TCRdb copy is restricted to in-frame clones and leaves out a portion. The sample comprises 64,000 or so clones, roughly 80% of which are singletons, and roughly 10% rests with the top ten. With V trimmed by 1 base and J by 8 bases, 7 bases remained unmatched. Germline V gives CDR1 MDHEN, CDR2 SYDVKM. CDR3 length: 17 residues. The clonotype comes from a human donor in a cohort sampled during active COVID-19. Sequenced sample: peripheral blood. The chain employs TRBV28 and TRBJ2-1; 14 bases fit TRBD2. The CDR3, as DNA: TGTGCCAGCAGTTTATCAGGGACTAGCGGGAGTAGGCATGAGCAGTTCTTC. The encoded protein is CASSLSGTSGSRHEQFF.